The present T cell receptor (beta chain) was sequenced within a study of long-term antiretroviral therapy in people with HIV. Study-wide results and limits: With ART, diversity went up but was still lower than in transplant donor controls.

Sampling of each donor yielded at least one pre-ART PBMC sample and at least two post-ART PBMC samples. Roughly 0.85-11 million cryopreserved PBMC were held in samples before DNA extraction. CDR1 and CDR2 from the germline V gene are MGHDK and SYGVNS. The CDR3 is made up of 16 amino acids. The V and J ends lost 8 bases and 2 bases, in that order; junction bases with no gene match: 9. Regarding this clone: Antigen unknown.

Running of the v3.0 immunoSEQ assay took place at survey level. The assay was immunoSEQ multiplex PCR, and TCRdb's table has in-frame clones only and misses some. Among roughly 28,000 clones listed, 80% were seen once. This clonotype was obtained from a man aged 35 to 55 with HIV. The chain carries TRBV25-1 and TRBJ2-1; 10 bases are a match to TRBD1. Sequenced material: unsorted PBMCs, taken 0.3 years after starting antiretroviral therapy. The CDR3 DNA sequence: TGTGCCAGCGGAGATACCGGGACAGGGGCCTACAATGAGCAGTTCTTC. The encoded protein is CASGDTGTGAYNEQFF.